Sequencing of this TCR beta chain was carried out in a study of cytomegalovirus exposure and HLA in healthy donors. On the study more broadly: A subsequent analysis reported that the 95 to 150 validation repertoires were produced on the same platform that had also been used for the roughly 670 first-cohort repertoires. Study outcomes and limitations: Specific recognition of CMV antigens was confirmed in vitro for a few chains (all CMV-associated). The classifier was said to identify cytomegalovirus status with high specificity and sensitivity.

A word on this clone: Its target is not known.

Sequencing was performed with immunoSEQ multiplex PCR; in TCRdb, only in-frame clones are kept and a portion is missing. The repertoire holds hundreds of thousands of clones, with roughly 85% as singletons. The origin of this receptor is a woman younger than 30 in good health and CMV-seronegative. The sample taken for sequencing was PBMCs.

The CDR3 here is CASGAGITGELFF. For the CDR3, the DNA is TGTGCCAGCGGGGCAGGGATTACCGGGGAGCTGTTTTTT. The chain is built from TRBV7-3 and TRBJ2-2; D may be TRBD1 (5 bases). CDR3 length equals 13 residues. The V gene lost 8 bases and the J gene lost 5 bases, with 12 bases spanning the gap. Germline assignment: CDR1 SGHTA and CDR2 FQGTGA.